This entry features one T cell receptor beta chain sequence. The sample comes from a study of T cell repertoires in cytomegalovirus infection. Germline V lookup: CDR1 WNHNN, CDR2 SYGVQD (reference sequence). The V and J ends lost 7 bases and 7 bases respectively, with 20 bases between them. The CDR3 is 16 residues long. TCRdb redid the calling of the reads with MiXCR, one entry per CDR3 protein. The sample shows under 600,000 distinct CDR3 sequences, approximately 17% of them seen only once. Sequencing was performed on CD8+ T cells from PBMCs. The receptor was derived from a human donor in good health (CMV status not recorded). Some clones in this sample may be carry-over from other donors' samples. The rearrangement links TRBV10-1 to TRBJ1-6; D possibly corresponds to TRBD1 (6 bases). DNA of the CDR3: TGCGCCAGCACCCCCGGAAGGGGGAAGGAAAATTCACCCCTCCACTTT. Residues: CASTPGRGKENSPLHF.